The T cell receptor (beta chain) under discussion was sequenced for a study of immune heterogeneity within non-small cell lung tumors. Study-level background: The tumors comprised 4 squamous cell carcinomas, around 11 non-squamous carcinomas and 1 not otherwise specified.

This clonotype appeared a few times. The antigen is unknown. CDR1 and CDR2 from the germline V gene are SGHNT and YYREEE (reference sequence). J gave up 5 bases and V 3 bases, and 5 bases lay outside the gene matches. CDR3 size: 15 residues. Study-level results: Each patient's tumor sites shared recurring identical dominant CDR3 beta clonotypes, and individual sites also carried their own high-frequency clones. Largely different high-frequency T-cell receptor beta clonotypes were found between individual patients.

Bulk tumor genomic DNA served as template, at roughly 630 ng per sample. Each primary tumor yielded several biopsies, collected far apart from one another at surgery. Their non-small cell lung cancer was newly diagnosed and untreated, and the patients underwent curative surgery. There were 15 donors in total. They were all newly diagnosed non-small cell lung cancer patients undergoing surgery with curative intent. Using 32 V and 13 J primers, multiplex PCR amplified TCR beta CDR3. Via MiXCR, TCRdb re-called the multiplex PCR reads, giving one row per CDR3 protein. The table has 20,000 to 25,000 distinct CDR3 sequences, around 27% seen once.

This chain connects TRBV5-4 to TRBJ2-2; TRBD1 matches 9 bases. The TCR was taken from a man aged 35 to 55 with non-small cell lung cancer. Material for sequencing was lung tumor tissue. CDR3 in amino acids: CASSSGQGMTGELFF. Here the CDR3 DNA reads TGTGCCAGCAGCTCGGGACAGGGCATGACCGGGGAGCTGTTTTTT. Full variable domain (rest looked up from reference TRBV5-4 and TRBJ2-2): ETGVTQSPTHLIKTRGQQVTLRCSSQSGHNTVSWYQQALGQGPQFIFQYYREEENGRGNFPPRFSGLQFPNYSSELNVNALELDDSALYLCASSSGQGMTGELFFGEGSRLTVL.